The present entry profiles one TCR beta chain with its context. Method: immunoSEQ multiplex PCR; TCRdb's copy keeps in-frame clones and lacks some. The sample contains 70,000 to 95,000 clones, just over 85% of which appear only once. This specimen belongs to a study of blood T cell repertoires in COVID-19. The V and J ends lost 4 bases and 2 bases respectively, with 13 bases between them. Germline V gene lookup returns CDR1 SGHDT and CDR2 YYEEEE. The CDR3 has 14 residues. Sequencing was carried out using peripheral blood. The chain has TRBV5-6 and TRBJ2-7, with D possibly matching TRBD1 (6 bases). This sequence was found in a woman aged 70-85 years with acute or convalescent COVID-19. The CDR3 sequence: CASSPGTTTYEQYF. CDR3 DNA sequence: TGTGCCAGCAGCCCCGGGACAACAACCTACGAGCAGTACTTC.